This section outlines one TCR beta chain sequence together with its context. The antigen this receptor binds is unknown. No base qualities exist here, and no much larger clone lies one base off it. TCRbeta CDR3 regions were amplified from genomic DNA using the immunoSEQ Assay, a bias-controlled multiplex PCR. In the authors' own workflow: Within the assay, amplification of reference gene primers was used to estimate how many nucleated cells each sample contained. To quantify the absolute abundance of each unique TCRbeta CDR3 rearrangement, sequence reads were collapsed and filtered. For each sample, productive Simpson clonality was calculated as the square root of Simpson's diversity index over productive rearrangements. TCRdb carries this immuneACCESS record with in-frame sequences only. Its versions omit some clonotypes, under half of them owing to an unresolved V gene in the studies checked, with the rest unexplained. V and J calls plus clone size are reproduced from that table; the DNA served to infer D and trimming. Present in this sample are approximately 60,000 clones, about 75% of which were seen just once. The ten largest account for approximately 55% of the sample.

This sample is drawn from a study of blood T cell repertoires in COVID-19 (dated by TCRdb to the early 2020s). Broadly, across the study: The collaborator samples originated in the United States, Italy and Spain and spanned the acute and convalescent phases of COVID-19. The prospective study material was composed of cDNA or gDNA derived from T cells, B-cell-depleted T cells, or PBMCs. Subjects who had been exposed to COVID-19, were actively infected with it, or had recovered from it provided the deeply sampled blood TCRbeta repertoires that made up the dataset. The repertoires were made available in a free public database intended to serve as a resource for research on the immune response to SARS-CoV-2. The samples were drawn from two sources: the first 160 participants of the ongoing ImmuneRACE study, and about 1,300 subjects contributed by 6 global collaborators. Sample metadata almost always included a de-identified subject ID, COVID-19 status, age in years and sex. Where available, HLA class I and class II types were obtained from metadata supplied by the sample provider rather than from assay-based typing. What the study reported, not specific to this receptor: Clinical and demographic metadata were provided uncurated, with the amount varying by source and participant.

From its cysteine to its phenylalanine, the CDR3 spans 17 amino acids. Only the CDR3 region is kept as DNA, spanning 51 bases read in frame from base 1. CDR1 KGHSH and CDR2 LQKENI are derived from the germline V gene. V loses 2 bases at its end and J loses 0 bases; junction bases beyond the gene matches: 6. Collaborating institutions collected whole blood in K2EDTA tubes following their own protocols. For TCRbeta analysis, collaborator samples were shipped as frozen whole blood, as isolated PBMCs, or as DNA extracted from either sample type. The chain was built from TRBV18 and TRBJ2-7; 11 central nucleotides agree with TRBD2. Specimen: peripheral blood. This clonotype originated in an elderly woman with acute or convalescent COVID-19. The CDR3 here reads CASSPVAGLAASYEQYF. The DNA is as follows: TGTGCCAGCTCACCAGTCGCGGGACTAGCGGCCTCCTACGAGCAGTACTTC.